This section outlines one TCR beta chain sequence together with its context. The PCR used 60 Vbeta and 13 Jbeta primers. Data came from immunoSEQ multiplex PCR; TCRdb stores just in-frame clones and leaves some out. The table shows 310,000 or so clones, with 70% to 90% occurring only once. This record comes from a study of cytomegalovirus exposure and HLA in healthy donors. Per germline, CDR1 LNHDA and CDR2 SQIVND (reference sequence). The CDR3 runs to 15 residues. V lost 4 bases and J lost 9, with 16 bases in between. The rearrangement uses TRBV19 and TRBJ1-6; TRBD1 might be the D (5 bases). The sample consisted of PBMCs. The clonotype originates from a woman in her late teens or twenties in good health and CMV-seronegative. The CDR3 DNA reads TGTGCCAGTAGTAGGGGGGAAGCGTTGAGTTCACCCCTCCACTTT. It codes for CASSRGEALSSPLHF.